This TCR beta chain was captured by sequencing in a study of early T cells in non-severe SARS-CoV-2 infection. Whole-study context: It was bulk RNA from unsorted whole blood that was sequenced, and the chains were unpaired. Notes on the study in general: Anti-spike CD8 responses were favored by VDJdb matching, which missed private and CD4 specificities.

The library protocol tagged individual cDNA molecules with unique molecular identifiers. Each CDR3 protein is one row after TCRdb ran MiXCR on the 5' RACE reads. The data hold more than 35,000 distinct CDR3 sequences, with 3.9% observed a single time. This clonotype was recorded many times. Its antigen is as yet unknown. This CDR3 region has 15 residues. CDR1 LGHDT and CDR2 YNNKEL come from the germline V gene (reference sequence). J lost 6 bases, V lost 0 bases, and 4 bases had no gene match. Sequencing used whole blood. The origin of this receptor is an adult who was a healthcare worker with PCR-confirmed SARS-CoV-2 infection or an uninfected control (not recorded which). This chain joins TRBV3-1 and TRBJ1-3; 8 nucleotides agree with TRBD1. This CDR3 is CASSQERTGKNTIYF. The CDR3, as DNA: TGTGCCAGCAGCCAAGAGAGGACAGGGAAAAACACCATATATTTT.